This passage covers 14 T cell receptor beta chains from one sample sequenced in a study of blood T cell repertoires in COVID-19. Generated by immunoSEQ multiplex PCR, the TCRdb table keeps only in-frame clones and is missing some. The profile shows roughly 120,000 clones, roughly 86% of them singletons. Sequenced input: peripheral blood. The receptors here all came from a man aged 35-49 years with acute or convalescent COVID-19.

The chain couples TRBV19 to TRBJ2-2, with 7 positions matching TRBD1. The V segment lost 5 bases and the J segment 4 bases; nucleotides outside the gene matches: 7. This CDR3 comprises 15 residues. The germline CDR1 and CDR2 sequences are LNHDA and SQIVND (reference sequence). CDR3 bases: TGTGCCAGTAGTCGGACAGGTCCGAGCACCGGGGAGCTGTTTTTT. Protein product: CASSRTGPSTGELFF.

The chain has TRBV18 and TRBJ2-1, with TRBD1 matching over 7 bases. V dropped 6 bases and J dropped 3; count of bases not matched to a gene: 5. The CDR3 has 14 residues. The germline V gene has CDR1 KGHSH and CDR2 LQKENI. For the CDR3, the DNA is TGTGCCAGCTCCCCGGACAGGAACTACAATGAGCAGTTCTTC. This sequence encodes CASSPDRNYNEQFF.

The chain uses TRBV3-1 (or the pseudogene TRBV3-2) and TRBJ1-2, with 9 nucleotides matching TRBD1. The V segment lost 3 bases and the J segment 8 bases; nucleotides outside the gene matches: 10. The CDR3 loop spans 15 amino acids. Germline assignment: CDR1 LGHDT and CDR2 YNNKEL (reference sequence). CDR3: CASSHSRDREWGYTF. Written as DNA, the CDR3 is TGTGCCAGCAGCCATAGCCGGGACAGGGAATGGGGCTACACCTTC.

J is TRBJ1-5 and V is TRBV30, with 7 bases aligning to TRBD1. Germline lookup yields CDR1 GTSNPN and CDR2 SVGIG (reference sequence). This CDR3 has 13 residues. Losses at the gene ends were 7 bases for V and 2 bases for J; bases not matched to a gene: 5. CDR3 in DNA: TGTGCCTCCGGACAGGAGGGCAATCAGCCCCAGCATTTT. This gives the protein CASGQEGNQPQHF.

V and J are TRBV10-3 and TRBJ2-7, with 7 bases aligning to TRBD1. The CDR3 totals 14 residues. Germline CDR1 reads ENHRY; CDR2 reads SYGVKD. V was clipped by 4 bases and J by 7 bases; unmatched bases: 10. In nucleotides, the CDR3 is TGTGCCATCAGTGGGCCCCGACAGGGTGGAGAGCAGTACTTC. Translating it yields CAISGPRQGGEQYF.

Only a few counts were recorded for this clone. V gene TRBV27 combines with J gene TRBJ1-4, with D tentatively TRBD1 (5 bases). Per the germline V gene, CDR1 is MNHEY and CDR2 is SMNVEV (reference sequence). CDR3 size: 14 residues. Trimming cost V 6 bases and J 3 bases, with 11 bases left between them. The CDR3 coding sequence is TGTGCCAGCAGGCAGGGAGGGGCTAATGAAAAACTGTTTTTT. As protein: CASRQGGANEKLFF.

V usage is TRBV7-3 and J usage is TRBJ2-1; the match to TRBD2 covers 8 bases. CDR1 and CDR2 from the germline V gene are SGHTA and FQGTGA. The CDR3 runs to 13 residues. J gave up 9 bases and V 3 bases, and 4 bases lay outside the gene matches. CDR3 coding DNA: TGTGCCAGCAGCTTGGGACTAGTCAGTGAGCAGTTCTTC. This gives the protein CASSLGLVSEQFF.

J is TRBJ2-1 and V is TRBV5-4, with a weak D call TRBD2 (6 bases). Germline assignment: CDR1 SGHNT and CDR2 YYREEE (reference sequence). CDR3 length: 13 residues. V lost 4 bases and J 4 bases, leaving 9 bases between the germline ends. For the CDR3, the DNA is TGTGCCAGCAGCCAAGGGACTTACAATGAGCAGTTCTTC. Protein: CASSQGTYNEQFF.

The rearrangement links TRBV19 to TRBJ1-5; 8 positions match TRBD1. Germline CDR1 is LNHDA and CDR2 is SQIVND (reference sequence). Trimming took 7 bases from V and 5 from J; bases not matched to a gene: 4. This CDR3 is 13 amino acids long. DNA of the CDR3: TGTGCCAGTATAGGACAGGGACATCAGCCCCAGCATTTT. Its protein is CASIGQGHQPQHF.

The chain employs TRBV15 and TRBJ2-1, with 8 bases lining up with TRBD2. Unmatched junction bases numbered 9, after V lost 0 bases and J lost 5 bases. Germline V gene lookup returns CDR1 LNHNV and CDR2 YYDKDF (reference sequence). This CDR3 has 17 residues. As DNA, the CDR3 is TGTGCCACCAGCAGAGATCTAGTAGCGGGAACTGACAATGAGCAGTTCTTC. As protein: CATSRDLVAGTDNEQFF.

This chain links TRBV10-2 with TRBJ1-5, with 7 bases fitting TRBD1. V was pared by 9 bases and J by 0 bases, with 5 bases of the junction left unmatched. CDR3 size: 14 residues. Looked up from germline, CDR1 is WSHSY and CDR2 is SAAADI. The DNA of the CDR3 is TGCGCCAGGTGGACAGGCTATAGCAATCAGCCCCAGCATTTT. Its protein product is CARWTGYSNQPQHF.

CDR3 bases: TGTGCCAGTAGAGGACAGTTAACTAATGAAAAACTGTTTTTT. This gives the protein CASRGQLTNEKLFF. This chain connects TRBV19 to TRBJ1-4; weak D call: TRBD1 (6 bases). V was cut by 6 bases and J by 1 base, with 9 bases left in between. Germline CDR1 and CDR2: LNHDA and SQIVND (reference sequence). The CDR3 has 14 residues.

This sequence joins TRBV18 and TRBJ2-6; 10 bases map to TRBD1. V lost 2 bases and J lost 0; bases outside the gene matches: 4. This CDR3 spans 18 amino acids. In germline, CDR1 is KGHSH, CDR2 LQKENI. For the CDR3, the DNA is TGTGCCAGCTCACCAGGGACAGGGGCTTCCTCTGGGGCCAACGTCCTGACTTTC. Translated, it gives CASSPGTGASSGANVLTF.

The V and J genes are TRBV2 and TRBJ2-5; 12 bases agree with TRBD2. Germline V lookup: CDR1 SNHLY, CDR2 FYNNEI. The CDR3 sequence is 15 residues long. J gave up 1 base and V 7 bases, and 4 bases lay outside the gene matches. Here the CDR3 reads CASNLLAGGQETQYF. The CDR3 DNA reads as TGTGCCAGCAACCTACTAGCGGGGGGCCAAGAGACCCAGTACTTC.